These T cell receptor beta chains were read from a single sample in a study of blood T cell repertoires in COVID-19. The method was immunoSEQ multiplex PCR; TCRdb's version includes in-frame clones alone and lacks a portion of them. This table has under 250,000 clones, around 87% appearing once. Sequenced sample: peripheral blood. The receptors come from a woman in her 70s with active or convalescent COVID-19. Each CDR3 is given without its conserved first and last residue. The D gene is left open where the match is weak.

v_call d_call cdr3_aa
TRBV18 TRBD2 ASSLSSGGIIDEQF
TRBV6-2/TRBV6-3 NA ASRPQGFGNTEAF
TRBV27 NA ASSFRGAGETQY
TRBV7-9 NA ASSLVGEFIGYT
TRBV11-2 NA ASQTGEVNEQF
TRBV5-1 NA ASSSSPGPNTEAF
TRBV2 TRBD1 ASSETGFNQPQH
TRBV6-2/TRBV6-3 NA ASSYLPVPGVRSGYT
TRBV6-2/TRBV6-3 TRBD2 ASSLLAEQF
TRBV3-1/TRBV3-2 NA ASSLAGGAMFYYGYT
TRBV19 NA ASKALGGTEAF
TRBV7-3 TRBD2 ASTPGGDTGELF
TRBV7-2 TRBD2 ASSKGLLAGYLNNEQF
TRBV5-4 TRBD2 ASTTITSGLYNEQF
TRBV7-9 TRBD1 ASSLGTGNTIY
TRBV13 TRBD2 ASTALAGGGGNEQF
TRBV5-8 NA ASSRAGRNTEAF
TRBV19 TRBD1 ASSKDRGNTGELF
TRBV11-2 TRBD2 ASSLGGGGPYNEQF
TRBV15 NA ATSRDRGAVAF
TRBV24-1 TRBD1 ATSDRQGTRIDEQF
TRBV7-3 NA ASSLLGPGGPEAF
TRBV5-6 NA ASSQTDHYGYT
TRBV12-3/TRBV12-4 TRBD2 ASSPGGGDIQY
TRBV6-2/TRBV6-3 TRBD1 ASSRGQGSEAF
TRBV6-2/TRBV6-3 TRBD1 ASSHTLLGQGNDGYT
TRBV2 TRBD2 ASSDWAGGRETQY
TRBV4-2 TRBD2 ASSSRGGPVDEQF
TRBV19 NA ASSIVGAPNSPLH
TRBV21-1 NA ASTLLADSYEQY
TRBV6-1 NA ASSETGWERAF
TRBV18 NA ASSPRKGENTEAF
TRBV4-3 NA ASSQQQGSKTYEQY
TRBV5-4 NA ASSLDSYYEQY
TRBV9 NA ASSVAPGGNQPQH
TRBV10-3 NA AITRDNEQF
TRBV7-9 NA ASSLTGTTYEQY
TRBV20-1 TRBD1 SASFPRTGVTYEQY
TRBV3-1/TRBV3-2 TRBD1 ASSPHRGRDTEAF
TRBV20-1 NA SAVGGYGYT
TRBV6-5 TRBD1 ASSYADRGRETQY
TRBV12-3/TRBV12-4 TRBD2 ASSRREVETQY
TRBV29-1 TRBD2 SVETSPDTQY
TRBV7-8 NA ASSPRTGYNSPLH
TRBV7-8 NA ASSLGYGRSPLH
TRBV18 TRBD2 ASSLASGGTGELF
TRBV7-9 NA ASSPLEETQY
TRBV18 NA ASKDWTDEKLF
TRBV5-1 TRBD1 ASSLGTGGAFGELF
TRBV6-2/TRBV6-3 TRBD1 ASSRDRAPYNEQF
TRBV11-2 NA ASSQMRALVDEQY
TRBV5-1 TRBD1 ASSLQGESNQPQH
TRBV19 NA ASSILRGEDTQY
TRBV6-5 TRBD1 ASTGTGGSYEQY